The present TCR beta chain was sequenced within a study of identical twins (dated by TCRdb to about 2016). Regarding the research as a whole: TCR alpha and beta repertoires from monozygotic twins, unrelated adults of various ages and cord blood were deep-sequenced to test whether fetal clonotypes persist. To rule out contamination, replicate twin experiments were performed at different times with different library preparation protocols.

V trim: 5 bases; J trim: 4 bases; unmatched bases: 4. The CDR3 contains 13 residues, cysteine and phenylalanine counted. This entry keeps only the CDR3 DNA: 39 bases, framed from base 1. CDR1 and CDR2 are drawn from the germline V gene: MNHEY, SVGEGT. Receptor libraries were prepared by 5' RACE. The sequencing machine was an Illumina HiSeq 2000. A universal primer binding site was introduced by template switching, and a unique molecular identifier was present in the final cDNA, enabling accurate counting of TCR cDNA molecules. Specific primers in the conserved constant-segment region were used to synthesize first-strand cDNA for TCR alpha and beta chains. Each cDNA library was double barcoded, with a SMART-Mk sample barcode plus Illumina barcodes, to control for contamination. Two successive PCR steps introduced TruSeq adapter sequences along with Illumina sample barcodes. The Illumina HiSeq platform was used with custom primers to sequence TCR alpha and beta cDNA libraries. As for the authors' bioinformatics: Raw reads were processed with MiGEC to extract unique molecular identifiers, and MiXCR was used to determine CDR3 positions. For each individual, recombination models were inferred using an EM algorithm with the repgenHMM and IGoR tools. Shared clonotype analysis was performed with the tcR package in R, normalizing sharing by the product of cloneset sizes. To study raw recombination free of thymic and clonal selection effects, out-of-frame nonproductive sequences were analyzed. TCRdb took the public reads, trimmed them with fastp at Q25, ran MiXCR for clone calling and kept in-frame beta chains. Each record represents a unique CDR3 protein, reported with the most common genes and DNA among its rows. These V and J calls rely on TCRdb rather than the paper's analysis. The sample table shows 150,000 or so distinct CDR3 sequences, and approximately 3.5% are seen once. Clones ranked in the top ten supply 8% to 8.5% of the sample.

Turning to this clonotype: Its recognized antigen is unknown. No base-level quality is on record; no much larger clone is a single base apart.

Here is what the overall study found, with its caveats: A weaker excess of twin sharing was found in beta out-of-frame sequences because the signal-to-noise ratio was lowered by fewer shared sequences. Because the same donors could not be followed over many years, the conclusions relied on cross-sectional statistical analysis. Invariant T cells such as MAIT and iNKT could partly confound zero-insertion analyses, though diverse VJ usage argued against this for most clonotypes. Fewer insertions were carried by abundant cord blood beta clonotypes, a similar but weaker trend appeared in young adult naive repertoires, and no such trend appeared in memory repertoires. Compared with coincidental sharing between unrelated individuals, out-of-frame TCR alpha sequences shared between twins showed an excess of sequences with low generation probability. Out-of-frame TCR alpha sharing in monozygotic twins was systematically underestimated by recombination models, whereas sharing between unrelated individuals was in agreement with the recombination models.

Every donor in the study was a healthy Caucasian. Using Miltenyi CD45RO+ enrichment and human naive T-cell isolation kits, memory (CD45RO+) and naive T cells were isolated from PBMC. The specimen sequenced was memory T cells sorted from blood. The intended sense of this specimen's cell subset or site label: CD45RO+ enriched T cells. The receptor was derived from a man between 18 and 35 years old in good health. In this chain, TRBV6-2 or TRBV6-3 is recombined with TRBJ2-7, and TRBD2 aligns with 8 junction nucleotides. The nucleotides read TGTGCCAGCAGTGGCGGGAGGCGGTACGAGCAGTACTTC. Translated, it gives CASSGGRRYEQYF.